This T cell receptor beta chain emerged from a study of molecular identifiers for immune sequencing clone quantification. There are 14 residues in the CDR3. V lost 6 bases and J 2 bases, leaving 10 bases between the germline ends. The V gene's germline CDR1 is MNHNS and CDR2 SASEGT. TCRdb re-called the PCR reads with MiXCR, one entry per CDR3 protein. The sample yields approximately 97,000 distinct CDR3 sequences, 30% to 35% seen once. The chain is built from TRBV6-1 and TRBJ2-2, with D unresolved. The sequence derives from a human donor in good health. Some libraries in this study had Jurkat cell RNA spiked in. Sample: naive CD8+ T cells from blood, with Jurkat cell RNA spiked in. Subset meaning: FACS-sorted CD8+CD4-CCR7+CD45RA+ naive T cells. The DNA for the CDR3 is TGTGCCAGCAGGATCCTAGATAACACCGGGGAGCTGTTTTTT. Translated, it gives CASRILDNTGELFF.